The present entry profiles one T cell receptor beta chain with its context. What it recognizes is unknown. The sample is drawn from a study of OX40 agonist ivuxolimab in advanced cancers. Overall study: The mean age was approximately 60 years, ranging from roughly 23 to 90, with 82.7% of participants male. General study findings and limits: With doses of 0.1 to 3.0 mg/kg, CD4+ and CD8+ blood T cells had undergone clonal expansion by week 6.

Sequencing was performed with immunoSEQ multiplex PCR; in TCRdb, only in-frame clones are kept and a portion is missing. The table shows about 58,000 clones, with approximately 91% occurring only once. Germline lookup yields CDR1 SEHNR and CDR2 FQNEAQ (reference sequence). The CDR3 runs 16 residues. V gave up 5 bases and J gave up 0 bases; unmatched junction bases: 8. The material sequenced was CD4+ or CD8+ T cells sorted from blood, taken in a trial of the OX40 agonist ivuxolimab. This TCR came from an adult with an advanced solid tumor such as melanoma, head and neck, liver or kidney cancer. V is TRBV7-9 and J is TRBJ2-3, with TRBD1 matching over 7 bases. As DNA, the CDR3 is TGTGCCAGCAGCCAACTGGGACAGCGAAGCACAGATACGCAGTATTTT. Its translation: CASSQLGQRSTDTQYF.